The 15 T cell receptor beta chains listed next were all sequenced from one sample in a study of blood T cell repertoires in COVID-19 (dated by TCRdb to about 2020). Library method: the immunoSEQ multiplex PCR assay. TCRdb re-hosts the immuneACCESS table, in-frame sequences only. Its copies lack some clones; in the studies checked, an unresolved V gene accounts for under half of them, and the cause for the rest is not known. Present in this sample are roughly 230,000 clones, around 84% of which were seen just once. The leading ten clones occupy just under 1% of the sample. Sequencing was carried out using peripheral blood. The receptor source for this set is a middle-aged man with acute or convalescent COVID-19.

The CDR3 loop reads CSASPEGRGGYTF. CDR3 nucleotides: TGCAGTGCTAGTCCCGAGGGCCGGGGGGGCTACACCTTC. This chain joins TRBV20-1 and TRBJ1-2; D may be TRBD1 (5 bases). Trimming shortened V by 3 bases and J by 8 bases, and 16 bases separated the two germline ends. The CDR3 covers 13 residues. Germline values: CDR1 DFQATT, CDR2 SNEGSKA (reference sequence).

V gene TRBV18 combines with J gene TRBJ1-5; D is perhaps TRBD1 (5 bases). CDR1 and CDR2 (germline): KGHSH, LQKENI. V was clipped by 5 bases and J by 0 bases, with 14 bases between them. The CDR3 is 16 residues long. CDR3 amino acids: CASSKEQANSNQPQHF. In DNA form, the CDR3 reads TGTGCCAGCTCAAAGGAACAGGCAAATAGCAATCAGCCCCAGCATTTT.

The V gene is TRBV30, the J gene TRBJ1-5, with a weak D call TRBD1 (6 bases). Germline values: CDR1 GTSNPN, CDR2 SVGIG (reference sequence). The CDR3 extends over 13 amino acids. Trimming cost V 0 bases and J 6 bases, with 9 bases left between them. The CDR3 region is CAWSVNRVQPQHF. DNA for the CDR3: TGTGCCTGGAGTGTAAACAGGGTTCAGCCCCAGCATTTT.

The rearrangement links TRBV5-6 to TRBJ2-7; 7 positions match TRBD1. Germline V gene lookup returns CDR1 SGHDT and CDR2 YYEEEE. V shed 4 bases and J 2 bases; nucleotides not matched to a gene: 6. The CDR3 is 14 residues long. The CDR3 nucleotides are TGTGCCAGCAGCCATGGGACAGTTCCCTACGAGCAGTACTTC. This translates into CASSHGTVPYEQYF.

V is TRBV5-6 and J is TRBJ1-1, with D unclear. Trimming took 0 bases from V and 7 from J, leaving 10 bases between them. This CDR3 has 13 amino acids. Germline-derived CDR1 and CDR2 are SGHDT and YYEEEE. The CDR3 sequence: CASSLEAPNEAFF. The CDR3 DNA sequence: TGTGCCAGCAGCTTGGAAGCACCTAATGAAGCTTTCTTT.

V and J are TRBV6-2 or TRBV6-3 and TRBJ2-1; 16 nucleotides match TRBD2. With 2 bases clipped from V and 8 bases from J, the junction kept 3 bases outside the gene matches. The CDR3 contains 16 residues. The germline gives CDR1 MNHEY, CDR2 SVGEGT. CDR3 loop: CASSYGTSGGGHEQFF. The DNA of the CDR3 is TGTGCCAGCAGTTACGGGACTAGCGGGGGGGGCCATGAGCAGTTCTTC.

CDR3 in amino acids: CASRDGTPSYNEQFF. The CDR3 nucleotides are TGCGCCAGCAGGGATGGGACTCCGTCCTACAATGAGCAGTTCTTC. The chain is built from TRBV5-1 and TRBJ2-1, with a tentative D call TRBD2 (6 bases). Germline loops: CDR1 SGHRS, CDR2 YFSETQ. The CDR3 sequence is 15 residues long. Trimming cost V 5 bases and J 1 base, with 13 bases left between them.

The genes are TRBV5-1 and TRBJ1-1, with 8 bases matching TRBD1. Germline-derived CDR1 and CDR2 are SGHRS and YFSETQ. This CDR3 contains 14 residues. With 4 bases clipped from V and 5 bases from J, the junction kept 7 bases outside the gene matches. The CDR3 loop reads CASSQGDRGTEAFF. CDR3 bases: TGCGCCAGCAGCCAAGGAGACAGGGGAACTGAAGCTTTCTTT.

The chain uses TRBV3-1 (or the pseudogene TRBV3-2) and TRBJ2-7; 8 nucleotides match TRBD2. Per the germline V gene, CDR1 is LGHDT and CDR2 is YNNKEL (reference sequence). The trim removed 4 bases at V and 6 bases at J, leaving 5 bases unmatched. The length of the CDR3 is 13 residues. CDR3 nucleotides: TGTGCCAGCAGCCTCCGGGGGGGGTTCGAGCAGTACTTC. Amino acid sequence: CASSLRGGFEQYF.

This clone occurred a few times. This chain uses TRBV21-1 with TRBJ1-3; the table's D gene call, TRBD1, was not cross checked with the DNA. TRBV21-1 is marked as a pseudogene. This CDR3 has 17 residues. The chain's CDR3 is CASSPNGQAPSGNTIYF. In nucleotides, the CDR3 is TGTGCCAGCAGCCCTAATGGACAGGCCCCATCTGGAAACACCATATATTTT.

The gene calls are TRBV12-5 and TRBJ1-1; D is uncertain. The CDR3 runs 14 residues. V was pared by 3 bases and J by 0 bases, with 8 bases between. Germline loops: CDR1 LGHNT, CDR2 FRNRAP. CDR3 in amino acids: CASGFGQMNTEAFF. The CDR3 bases are TGTGCTAGTGGTTTTGGGCAGATGAACACTGAAGCTTTCTTT.

The V gene is TRBV19, the J gene TRBJ1-1, with D perhaps matching TRBD1 (6 bases). Germline loops: CDR1 LNHDA, CDR2 SQIVND (reference sequence). V was clipped by 5 bases and J by 4 bases, with 17 bases between them. The CDR3 is 15 amino acids. Written as DNA, the CDR3 is TGTGCCAGTAGTGGGGGCAGGGGAAGAGGCACTGAAGCTTTCTTT. Its translation is CASSGGRGRGTEAFF.

The chain joins TRBV28 to TRBJ1-5, with a possible D match to TRBD1 (6 bases). Germline V gives CDR1 MDHEN, CDR2 SYDVKM. Trimming pared 2 bases from V and 5 bases from J, leaving 16 bases between. The CDR3 extends over 16 amino acids. In nucleotides, the CDR3 is TGTGCCAGCAGTTTACTTGCGGGGGCTTTTCATCAGCCCCAGCATTTT. Amino acids: CASSLLAGAFHQPQHF. The whole variable domain, filled in from reference TRBV28 and TRBJ1-5, reads DVKVTQSSRYLVKRTGEKVFLECVQDMDHENMFWYRQDPGLGLRLIYFSYDVKMKEKGDIPEGYSVSREKKERFSLILESASTNQTSMYLCASSLLAGAFHQPQHFGDGTRLSIL.

This clone was counted a few times. The CDR3 here is CASSVTGSYGYTF. DNA for the CDR3: TGTGCCAGCAGTGTGACAGGGTCCTATGGCTACACCTTC. The V gene is TRBV27, the J gene TRBJ1-2, with TRBD1 identical over 7 bases. J was trimmed by 4 bases and V by 5 bases; bases with no gene match: 4. CDR1 is MNHEY, CDR2 SMNVEV, per germline (reference sequence). The CDR3 length is 13 residues.

This chain links TRBV9 with TRBJ1-1; 9 bases agree with TRBD1. The CDR3 is made up of 15 amino acids. Trimming removed 5 bases from V and 3 bases from J; junction bases left unmatched: 8. CDR1 and CDR2 (germline): SGDLS, YYNGEE. In DNA form, the CDR3 reads TGTGCCAGCAGGCGGGGATGGACAGGGGACACTGAAGCTTTCTTT. This gives the protein CASRRGWTGDTEAFF.